These T cell receptor beta chains were read from a single sample in a study of STAT5B mutations in CD4+ large granular lymphocyte leukemia. Libraries were prepared by immunoSEQ multiplex PCR; TCRdb keeps only in-frame clonotypes and omits some of them. In the table there are tens of thousands of clones, 78% of which are singletons. Material: CD4+ T cells from blood buffy coats. These receptors originate from a human donor in good health. CDR3s include the opening cysteine and the closing phenylalanine or tryptophan. Each record gives: clone size, V gene, J gene, D gene, CDR3 DNA, CDR3 protein. A D gene is named only where the DNA matches it firmly. The size of a clone is reported for some rows only, either as once, few or many, or as a class for expanded clones.

.	TRBV9	TRBJ1-6	.	TGTGCCAGCAGCGTATTTCACAGCGCTAATTCACCCCTCCACTTT	CASSVFHSANSPLHF
.	TRBV4-2	TRBJ2-3	.	TGTGCCAGCAGCCAAGAGGGTAGCGGATACACAGATACGCAGTATTTT	CASSQEGSGYTDTQYF
.	TRBV19	TRBJ1-2	.	TGTGCCAGTAGTATTGGAGGGATCTATGGCTACACCTTC	CASSIGGIYGYTF
.	TRBV13	TRBJ2-2	.	TGTGCCAGCAGCTCAGGGTTTCGCACCGGGGAGCTGTTTTTT	CASSSGFRTGELFF
.	TRBV10-3	TRBJ1-5	.	TGTGCCATCAGTGATCAACAGACGAATCAGCCCCAGCATTTT	CAISDQQTNQPQHF
.	TRBV29-1	TRBJ2-7	.	TGCAGCGTTGGACTATCAGCCTACGAGCAGTACTTC	CSVGLSAYEQYF
.	TRBV27	TRBJ1-2	TRBD1	TGTGCCAGCAGTCCCAGGTCGACAGGGGTTGGCTACACCTTC	CASSPRSTGVGYTF
.	TRBV14	TRBJ2-1	TRBD1	TGTGCCAGCAAAGACAGGGACTACAATGAGCAGTTCTTC	CASKDRDYNEQFF
.	TRBV5-1	TRBJ2-3	TRBD2	TGCGCCAGCAGCCCGGGACTAGCGGGGGCGGGCACAGATACGCAGTATTTT	CASSPGLAGAGTDTQYF
.	TRBV10-3	TRBJ2-2	.	TGTGCCATCAGTGAGTCGTCGGGGCCTACGAACACCGGGGAGCTGTTTTTT	CAISESSGPTNTGELFF
few	TRBV7-9	TRBJ2-7	.	TGTGCCAGCAGCACCGAACAGGGATACGAGCAGTACTTC	CASSTEQGYEQYF
.	TRBV2	TRBJ1-5	TRBD1	TGTGCCAGCAGGTACAGGGGCCACCAGCATTTT	CASRYRGHQHF
.	TRBV5-6	TRBJ1-1	.	TGTGCCAGCAGCTCGGGGGTCGGGCAGGCGCCGAACACTGAAGCTTTCTTT	CASSSGVGQAPNTEAFF
.	TRBV5-6	TRBJ2-7	TRBD1	TGTGCCAGCAGCTTGGGGACAGGGGGTCCTTACGAGCAGTACTTC	CASSLGTGGPYEQYF
.	TRBV15	TRBJ2-7	.	TGTGCCACCAGCAGGACAGGAGCCTACGAGCAGTACTTC	CATSRTGAYEQYF
.	TRBV7-9	TRBJ2-4	TRBD2	TGTGCCAGCAGCCTCTCCAGCGGGGGGAACATTCAGTACTTC	CASSLSSGGNIQYF
few	TRBV5-1	TRBJ2-6	.	TGCGCCAGCAGCTTGTTTGTCTCTGGGGCCAACGTCCTGACTTTC	CASSLFVSGANVLTF